These 23 T cell receptor beta chains were sequenced from one sample in a study of shared clonotypes between healthy human individuals. Here immunoSEQ multiplex PCR was the method, and the copy in TCRdb shows in-frame clones only, minus some. The profile covers some 2 million clones, with approximately 94% appearing a single time and around 1% taken by the ten largest. CD45RO-negative cells were positively selected for CCR7, leaving out terminally differentiated effector memory CD45RA+ cells. The sequenced sample consisted of naive CD8+ T cells sorted from blood. The receptors originated from a young man in good health.

The chain couples TRBV14 to TRBJ2-2; D is unclear. The CDR3 sequence is 15 residues long. The germline CDR1 and CDR2 sequences are SGHDN and FVKESK. The germline V and J ends were trimmed by 0 bases and 6 bases, with 11 bases remaining between them. The CDR3 spells CASSQDTQSPGELFF. The CDR3 nucleotides are TGTGCCAGCAGCCAAGATACCCAGAGCCCCGGGGAGCTGTTTTTT.

This clone was found a few times. The chain employs TRBV2 and TRBJ2-1, with TRBD2 identical over 7 bases. The CDR3 totals 10 residues. J lost 15 bases, V lost 8 bases, and 7 bases had no gene match. Germline values: CDR1 SNHLY, CDR2 FYNNEI. CDR3 region: CASGAGRPFF. The CDR3 DNA reads as TGTGCCAGCGGAGCGGGAAGGCCGTTCTTC.

The chain carries TRBV18 and TRBJ2-3; TRBD2 matches 7 bases. This CDR3 comprises 15 residues. V was clipped by 6 bases and J by 6 bases; unmatched bases: 12. Germline CDR1 reads KGHSH; CDR2 reads LQKENI. This chain's CDR3 is CASSTSESPRDTQYF. CDR3 sequence (DNA): TGTGCCAGCTCCACTAGCGAGAGCCCCCGGGATACGCAGTATTTT.

CDR3 coding DNA: TGTGCCAGCAGCTCACCGGACACCGGGGAGCTGTTTTTT. Its protein product is CASSSPDTGELFF. The J gene is TRBJ2-2, the V gene TRBV7-6, with D unresolved. Germline values: CDR1 SGHVS, CDR2 FNYEAQ. V lost 4 bases and J lost 3, with 6 bases in between. The CDR3 is 13 amino acids.

V and J are TRBV28 and TRBJ2-1; possible D gene TRBD1, 6 bases. Trimming pared 5 bases from V and 2 bases from J, leaving 16 bases between. The CDR3 length is 16 residues. Germline V gives CDR1 MDHEN, CDR2 SYDVKM. The CDR3 DNA follows: TGTGCCAGCAGTCAACGGGACATGCATCCCTACAATGAGCAGTTCTTC. Its translation: CASSQRDMHPYNEQFF.

The chain recombines TRBV11-1 with TRBJ2-7; no clear D. V gave up 0 bases and J gave up 4 bases, with 19 bases separating them. In germline, CDR1 is SGHAT, CDR2 FQDESV (reference sequence). The CDR3 contains 17 residues. The CDR3 region is CASSLAMYGGRSYEQYF. The CDR3 nucleotides read TGTGCCAGCAGCTTAGCGATGTATGGTGGCAGGAGTTACGAGCAGTACTTC.

The V and J genes are TRBV19 and TRBJ1-2, with D unresolved. The ends were cut back, 1 base at V and 5 bases at J, with 11 bases in the middle. CDR1 is LNHDA and CDR2 is SQIVND in the germline V gene (reference sequence). The CDR3 has 14 amino acids. The CDR3 region is CASSIASAGYGYTF. The CDR3 bases are TGTGCCAGTAGTATAGCCTCGGCGGGGTATGGCTACACCTTC.

This chain joins TRBV5-4 and TRBJ1-1; TRBD1 might be the D (6 bases). Trimming stripped 6 bases from V and 4 bases from J, with 16 bases between. This CDR3 is 14 amino acids long. CDR1 and CDR2 (germline): SGHNT, YYREEE (reference sequence). As DNA, the CDR3 is TGTGCCAGCACCACGACCCAGGGGAGCACTGAAGCTTTCTTT. It yields the protein CASTTTQGSTEAFF.

In regard to this clone: The junction shows a germline mismatch at one end, possibly a read error. V and J are TRBV7-7 and TRBJ2-3; D is ambiguous. This CDR3 contains 14 residues. Germline V gives CDR1 SSHAT, CDR2 FNYEAQ (reference sequence). This CDR3 is CASSLTDGTDTQYF. CDR3 nucleotide sequence: TGTGCTAGCAGCTTGACTGACGGGACAGATACGCAGTATTTT. Drawing the rest from reference TRBV7-7 and TRBJ2-3, the complete variable domain is GAGVSQSPRYKVTKRGQDVTLRCDPISSHATLYWYQQALGQGPEFLTYFNYEAQPDKSGLPSDRFSAERPEGSISTLTIQRTEQRDSAMYRCASSLTDGTDTQYFGPGTRLTVL.

In its sample, this clone was seen once. V usage is TRBV27 and J usage is TRBJ2-1; 12 nucleotides match TRBD2. Germline V gene data show CDR1 as MNHEY and CDR2 as SMNVEV (reference sequence). Germline trimming cut 5 bases from V and 7 bases from J; bases unmatched to any gene: 6. CDR3 length equals 15 residues. The CDR3 region is CASSETSGGTNEQFF. In nucleotides, the CDR3 is TGTGCCAGCAGTGAGACTAGCGGGGGTACTAATGAGCAGTTCTTC.

This clone has only a few counts. This same CDR3 is encoded by further DNA sequences in the sample. The chain has TRBV30 and TRBJ2-7, with 8 bases that match TRBD1. In germline, CDR1 is GTSNPN, CDR2 SVGIG (reference sequence). The V segment lost 5 bases and the J segment 6 bases; nucleotides outside the gene matches: 3. The CDR3 is 11 amino acids. CDR3 loop: CAWGQGGEQYF. Written as DNA, the CDR3 is TGTGCCTGGGGACAGGGTGGCGAGCAGTACTTC.

This clone was recorded once. The CDR3 coding sequence is TGTGCCAGCAGTGAAGCAGGGGAGTCCTACAATGAGCAGTTCTTC. This gives the protein CASSEAGESYNEQFF. J is TRBJ2-1 and V is TRBV2; D may correspond to TRBD1 or TRBD2 (5 bases each). Germline lookup yields CDR1 SNHLY and CDR2 FYNNEI. Trimming removed 0 bases at V and 1 base at J, with 7 bases between. The CDR3 has 15 residues.

J is TRBJ2-3 and V is TRBV11-2; no clear D gene. CDR3 size: 16 residues. V was clipped by 0 bases and J by 4 bases, with 14 bases between them. The germline V gene encodes CDR1 SGHAT and CDR2 FQNNGV. The CDR3 loop reads CASSLEVTPWADTQYF. The CDR3 DNA reads as TGTGCCAGCAGCTTAGAAGTCACCCCTTGGGCAGATACGCAGTATTTT. Full variable domain (missing parts from reference TRBV11-2 and TRBJ2-3): EAGVAQSPRYKIIEKRQSVAFWCNPISGHATLYWYQQILGQGPKLLIQFQNNGVVDDSQLPKDRFSAERLKGVDSTLKIQPAKLEDSAVYLCASSLEVTPWADTQYFGPGTRLTVL.

V and J are TRBV5-4 and TRBJ1-3, with D uncertain. The CDR3 covers 11 residues. Deletions cut 4 bases from V and 5 bases from J, with 4 bases between. CDR1 is SGHNT, CDR2 YYREEE, per germline (reference sequence). CDR3 DNA sequence: TGTGCCAGCAGCACTCGAAACACCATATATTTT. The encoded protein is CASSTRNTIYF. Full variable domain (outside the CDR3, taken from reference TRBV5-4 and TRBJ1-3): ETGVTQSPTHLIKTRGQQVTLRCSSQSGHNTVSWYQQALGQGPQFIFQYYREEENGRGNFPPRFSGLQFPNYSSELNVNALELDDSALYLCASSTRNTIYFGEGSWLTVV.

V usage is TRBV4-3 and J usage is TRBJ2-3; 7 bases fit TRBD1. CDR3 length: 16 amino acids. Per germline, CDR1 LGHNA and CDR2 YSLEER. Germline trimming cut 5 bases from V and 2 bases from J; bases unmatched to any gene: 10. Here the CDR3 reads CASSSLTGTVTDTQYF. DNA for the CDR3: TGCGCCAGCAGCTCTCTAACCGGGACAGTCACAGATACGCAGTATTTT.

The gene calls are TRBV28 and TRBJ2-6, with 7 positions matching TRBD1. CDR1 and CDR2 (germline): MDHEN, SYDVKM. V shed 5 bases, J shed 4 bases, and the junction held 11 bases outside the gene matches. This CDR3 has 17 amino acids. This CDR3 reads CASSRSGTVWGANVLTF. CDR3 coding DNA: TGTGCCAGCAGTCGTTCCGGGACAGTCTGGGGGGCCAACGTCCTGACTTTC.

V is TRBV6-5 and J is TRBJ1-2; D may be TRBD1 (6 bases). V lost 6 bases and J 5 bases, leaving 19 bases between the germline ends. Germline V gene data show CDR1 as MNHEY and CDR2 as SVGAGI. The CDR3 is 15 amino acids. Here the CDR3 DNA reads TGTGCCAGCAGATCAGGGGAAAATCCCCTTTATGGCTACACCTTC. Amino acid sequence: CASRSGENPLYGYTF.

Concerning this clone itself: The sample has other DNA sequences that encode this CDR3 too. CDR3 DNA sequence: TGTGCCAGCAGTTCCGGGACAGGGGGCGAGACCCAGTACTTC. This gives the protein CASSSGTGGETQYF. The chain links TRBV27 to TRBJ2-5, with 12 bases identical to TRBD1. V dropped 4 bases and J dropped 5; count of bases not matched to a gene: 2. The germline gives CDR1 MNHEY, CDR2 SMNVEV (reference sequence). This CDR3 spans 14 amino acids.

This clone was seen just once. The rearrangement uses TRBV6-6 and TRBJ2-7; 12 positions agree with TRBD2. J was trimmed by 2 bases and V by 7 bases; bases with no gene match: 9. This CDR3 region has 16 residues. CDR1 and CDR2 from the germline V gene are MNHNY and SVGAGI (reference sequence). The CDR3 protein is CASKASGGELTYEQYF. The CDR3 DNA sequence: TGTGCCAGCAAGGCTAGCGGGGGGGAACTAACCTACGAGCAGTACTTC.

The rearrangement joins TRBV5-1 to TRBJ2-1, with D maybe TRBD2 (5 bases). CDR1 is SGHRS, CDR2 YFSETQ, per germline. Trimming left V 0 bases short and J 0 bases short, with 13 bases between. This CDR3 has 17 residues. CDR3 protein: CASSLDGVPSSYNEQFF. The CDR3, as DNA: TGCGCCAGCAGCTTGGACGGGGTCCCGAGCTCCTACAATGAGCAGTTCTTC.

The chain combines TRBV4-1 with TRBJ1-1, with 7 bases fitting TRBD1. V lost 2 bases and J lost 5; bases outside the gene matches: 14. In germline, CDR1 is MGHRA, CDR2 YSYEKL. CDR3 size: 17 residues. This CDR3 reads CASSQLQGKLGGTEAFF. The CDR3 DNA reads TGCGCCAGCAGCCAACTACAGGGGAAGTTAGGCGGGACTGAAGCTTTCTTT.

This chain links TRBV10-2 with TRBJ2-7; D remains ambiguous. The CDR3 contains 14 residues. The germline gives CDR1 WSHSY, CDR2 SAAADI. Trimming took 7 bases from V and 4 from J, leaving 17 bases between them. In DNA form, the CDR3 reads TGCGCCAGCACGGAAGTCAACGTGCCGTACGAGCAGTACTTC. Amino acids: CASTEVNVPYEQYF.

This chain uses TRBV19 with TRBJ2-7, with TRBD1 matching 8 bases. J gave up 5 bases and V 5 bases, and 5 bases lay outside the gene matches. The CDR3 extends over 13 amino acids. The V gene's germline CDR1 is LNHDA and CDR2 SQIVND (reference sequence). For the CDR3, the DNA is TGTGCCAGTAGTGCGACAGGGGTACACGAGCAGTACTTC. This gives the protein CASSATGVHEQYF. The full variable domain, in which reference TRBV19 and TRBJ2-7 provide the parts outside the CDR3, is DGGITQSPKYLFRKEGQNVTLSCEQNLNHDAMYWYRQDPGQGLRLIYYSQIVNDFQKGDIAEGYSVSREKKESFPLTVTSAQKNPTAFYLCASSATGVHEQYFGPGTRLTVT.